Sequencing of this T cell receptor (beta chain) was carried out in a study of blood T cell repertoires in COVID-19. Study background: Donors in the United States, Italy and Spain gave samples during acute or convalescent COVID-19. Sources were T cells, B-cell-depleted T cells, or PBMCs; the material itself was cDNA or gDNA.

In the original processing: Using reference gene primer amplification, nucleated cell counts were estimated. Profiled with immunoSEQ multiplex PCR; TCRdb holds only in-frame clones, not every one. V, J and clone size were drawn from that table, and D and trimming were deduced from the DNA. The data show about 94,000 clones, with less than 85% seen just once and approximately 4.1% held by the top ten. Seattle's cohort entered during active infection and was followed longitudinally. The receptor's source is a man between 65 and 85 years old with COVID-19, enrolled during active disease. Sequenced: peripheral blood.

CDR3 nucleotides: TGTGCCAGCTCACCACAGGTCGGGAGGAGCTACAATGAGCAGTTCTTC. Translation gives CASSPQVGRSYNEQFF. This chain links TRBV18 with TRBJ2-1; TRBD2 matches 7 bases. Germline trimming cut 1 base from V and 3 bases from J; bases unmatched to any gene: 6. Germline V lookup: CDR1 KGHSH, CDR2 LQKENI. CDR3 length equals 16 residues.